The rows below give T cell receptor beta chains drawn from one sample of a study of T-cell memory formation after mild COVID-19. TCRdb ran MiXCR on the 5' RACE reads and lists one entry per CDR3 protein. Seen here are about 190,000 distinct CDR3 sequences, approximately 20% observed once, and the top ten hold 2.4%. The sample comprised PBMCs or a T cell subset sorted from them (not recorded which). The source of these receptors is an adult woman who had mild COVID-19 (a few samples of this study predate the infection). Cell type and time point are not known. Both conserved end residues are part of each CDR3. Fields, in order: D gene, J gene, V gene, clone size, CDR3 DNA, CDR3 protein. A D gene is named only where the DNA matches it firmly. Some rows mark clone size as missing; the rest say once, few, many or name a class of expanded clone.

>TRBD2|TRBJ2-3|TRBV7-2|NA
TGTGCCAGCAGCTCGGGAAGCGGGGCGCACACAGATACGCAGTATTTT
CASSSGSGAHTDTQYF
>NA|TRBJ2-2|TRBV6-2/TRBV6-3|few
TGTGCCAGCAGCCGGGGGAAAAATCCCGGGGAGCTGTTTTTT
CASSRGKNPGELFF
>TRBD1|TRBJ2-5|TRBV18|NA
TGTGCCAGCTCACGGACAGGGCTTGAAGAGACCCAGTACTTC
CASSRTGLEETQYF
>NA|TRBJ2-1|TRBV20-1|NA
TGCAGTGCCCGGGACCCCCGGGTCAATGAGCAGTTCTTC
CSARDPRVNEQFF
>NA|TRBJ1-2|TRBV5-1|few
TGCGCCAGCAGCTCGGCCCCGCCGGCCTATGGCTACACCTTC
CASSSAPPAYGYTF
>TRBD2|TRBJ2-2|TRBV7-3|NA
TGTGCCAGCAGCCCCCGAATAGCGGGAGGGCGGCGCACCGGGGAGCTGTTTTTT
CASSPRIAGGRRTGELFF
>NA|TRBJ1-1|TRBV5-8|once
TGTGCCAGCAGTGGGTATGGCAGTACCTCTGAAGCTTTCTTT
CASSGYGSTSEAFF
>TRBD1|TRBJ2-3|TRBV12-3/TRBV12-4|few
TGTGCCAGCAGTTTAGATCCGGGACAGGGTTCGGGAGATACGCAGTATTTT
CASSLDPGQGSGDTQYF
>TRBD2|TRBJ2-7|TRBV20-1|NA
TGCAGTGCTAGAGGCGGGAGTACCTACGAGCAGTACTTC
CSARGGSTYEQYF
>TRBD1|TRBJ2-4|TRBV5-1|NA
TGCGCCAGCAGCTTGGAACCGGGACAGGGGACACTGAAAAACATTCAGTACTTC
CASSLEPGQGTLKNIQYF
>NA|TRBJ1-1|TRBV7-2|few
TGTGCCAGCAGCCCACAAGGGGGTCGGGAGACTGAAGCTTTCTTT
CASSPQGGRETEAFF
>TRBD2|TRBJ2-5|TRBV20-1|many
TGCAGTGCTAGAGAGGGGACTAGCGGCCTCGGGACCCAGTACTTC
CSAREGTSGLGTQYF
>NA|TRBJ2-6|TRBV3-1|NA
TGTGCCAGCAGCCAAGACCTAGCAACAGTCTCTGGGGCCAACGTCCTGACTTTC
CASSQDLATVSGANVLTF
>NA|TRBJ2-7|TRBV5-4|NA
TGTGCCAGCAGCCCTCGGGGGCCCGTCGACGAGCAGTACTTC
CASSPRGPVDEQYF
>TRBD1|TRBJ2-5|TRBV20-1|NA
TGCAGTGCTACAGGGGGCAGACAAGAGACCCAGTACTTC
CSATGGRQETQYF
>TRBD1|TRBJ1-5|TRBV5-1|few
TGCGCCAGCAGCTTGGAGGGACAGAGAAATCAGCCCCAGCATTTT
CASSLEGQRNQPQHF
>NA|TRBJ2-2|TRBV18|NA
TGTGCCAGCTCACCAGCGGACAGGAACACCGGGGAGCTGTTTTTT
CASSPADRNTGELFF
>NA|TRBJ1-2|TRBV27|few
TGTGCCAGCAGTGCCCGACGGCAGGGTGGATATGGCTACACCTTC
CASSARRQGGYGYTF
>TRBD2|TRBJ2-2|TRBV12-3/TRBV12-4|NA
TGTGCCAGCAGTCGAGCGGGGGGGAACACCGGGGAGCTGTTTTTT
CASSRAGGNTGELFF
>TRBD2|TRBJ2-5|TRBV4-1|NA
TGCGCCAGCAGCCGATCCGTTTTAGGACTAGACGTCGAGACCCAGTACTTC
CASSRSVLGLDVETQYF
>NA|TRBJ2-3|TRBV3-1|few
TGTGCCAGCAGCCCCGTGGACAGAAGTAATACGCAGTATTTT
CASSPVDRSNTQYF
>NA|TRBJ1-4|TRBV7-9|few
TGTGCCAGCAGCTTAGGCCCGGCCAGAACTAATGAAAAACTGTTTTTT
CASSLGPARTNEKLFF
>NA|TRBJ2-1|TRBV12-3/TRBV12-4|many
TGTGCCAGCAGTTTAAAGGTAGGGCCAGGGTACAATGAGCAGTTCTTC
CASSLKVGPGYNEQFF
>TRBD1|TRBJ1-2|TRBV4-1|NA
TGCGCCAGCATTCCGGGGACAGGGGTGTGCTACACCTTC
CASIPGTGVCYTF
>TRBD1|TRBJ1-1|TRBV2|NA
TGTGCCAGCAACCCATCAATCCGATCAGGGGGACTCGCTAAGAACACTGAAGCTTTCTTT
CASNPSIRSGGLAKNTEAFF
>NA|TRBJ1-2|TRBV27|few
TGTGCCAGCAGTTTCGGGACGGATTTTGGCTACACCTTC
CASSFGTDFGYTF
>TRBD1|TRBJ1-2|TRBV20-1|NA
TGCAGTGCTCCGGGACAGTTACTAAAATCGGATGGCTACACCTTC
CSAPGQLLKSDGYTF
>NA|TRBJ2-2|TRBV5-1|NA
TGCGCCAGCAGCTCGTACCTGAGCTCCGGGGAGCTGTTTTTT
CASSSYLSSGELFF
>NA|TRBJ2-3|TRBV6-1|many
TGTGCCAGCAGTGAATCTTTTTGGTCGAACCCCACAGATACGCAGTATTTT
CASSESFWSNPTDTQYF
>NA|TRBJ1-2|TRBV7-2|NA
TGTGCCAGCAGCTTACACCAGGAGTATGGCTACACCTTC
CASSLHQEYGYTF
>NA|TRBJ2-7|TRBV12-3/TRBV12-4|NA
TGTGCCAGCAGTACTAGGACAGCCTCCTACGAGCAGTACTTC
CASSTRTASYEQYF
>NA|TRBJ1-2|TRBV7-9|NA
TGTGCCAGCAGCCCTAGCGGCAGGGAGAATGGCTACACCTTC
CASSPSGRENGYTF
>NA|TRBJ1-1|TRBV30|few
TGTGCCTGGATGGAGGGGACTGAAGCTTTCTTT
CAWMEGTEAFF
>NA|TRBJ2-1|TRBV9|NA
TGTGCCAGCAGCATCGCTGAGCAGTTCTTC
CASSIAEQFF
>TRBD2|TRBJ2-4|TRBV7-2|NA
TGTGCCAGCAGCTCCCCGCCTGGGAGGGCTGGGGCCAAAAACATTCAGTACTTC
CASSSPPGRAGAKNIQYF
>TRBD2|TRBJ2-3|TRBV5-5|NA
TGTGCCAGCCAAAGCGGGGCAGGGAGCAGGAATACGCAGTATTTT
CASQSGAGSRNTQYF
>TRBD1|TRBJ1-6|TRBV7-8|few
TGTGCCAGCAGCTACACCGGGACAGGGAATTCACCCCTCCACTTT
CASSYTGTGNSPLHF
>TRBD1|TRBJ1-1|TRBV4-2|few
TGTGCCAGCAGCCACGAGCGGACAGGGCTTTATTTAGGGGCTGAAGCTTTCTTT
CASSHERTGLYLGAEAFF
>NA|TRBJ1-5|TRBV12-3/TRBV12-4|many
TGTGCCAGCAGTTGGTCAGGGGAAAAGCCCCAGCATTTT
CASSWSGEKPQHF
>TRBD1|TRBJ2-7|TRBV5-1|few
TGCGCCAGCAGCGCATTCGGGGGACAGGGGGCGAAGGAGCAGTACTTC
CASSAFGGQGAKEQYF
>NA|TRBJ2-3|TRBV7-3|many
TGTGCCAGCAGCTTAGGCGGTAGCGCTGATACGCAGTATTTT
CASSLGGSADTQYF
>TRBD2|TRBJ2-3|TRBV27|NA
TGTGCCAGCAGGGGGCGGGAGTGGGCAGATACGCAGTATTTT
CASRGREWADTQYF
>TRBD1|TRBJ2-3|TRBV5-1|NA
TGCGCCAGCAGCTTGGAAGGGGGCGGATTGGCAGATACGCAGTATTTT
CASSLEGGGLADTQYF
>NA|TRBJ2-1|TRBV12-3/TRBV12-4|once
TGTGCCAGCCGTCAAACACCCTACAATGAGCAGTTCTTC
CASRQTPYNEQFF
>NA|TRBJ2-3|TRBV18|many
TGTGCCAGCTCTCCTGTAGCGATTCGACCCCGCACAGATACGCAGTATTTT
CASSPVAIRPRTDTQYF
>TRBD2|TRBJ2-1|TRBV5-1|NA
TGCGCCAGCAGCTTTGTAGCGGGGGCCCACAATGAGCAGTTCTTC
CASSFVAGAHNEQFF
>NA|TRBJ1-5|TRBV7-2|NA
TGTGCCAGCAGCTCACAGGGAGGAAATCAGCCCCAGCATTTT
CASSSQGGNQPQHF
>TRBD1|TRBJ1-6|TRBV6-5|NA
TGTGCCAGCAGCCAAGGACAGGGTCGCACACCCCTCCACTTT
CASSQGQGRTPLHF
>NA|TRBJ2-1|TRBV29-1|few
TGCAGCGTCGCCGACGCGCTTGTCTCCTACAATGAGCAGTTCTTC
CSVADALVSYNEQFF
>NA|TRBJ2-1|TRBV5-4|many
TGTGCCAGCAGCAAGGGACTTCCCAATGAGCAGTTCTTC
CASSKGLPNEQFF
>TRBD1|TRBJ1-6|TRBV20-1|few
TGCAGTGCCGCGGGACAGGGGGCCGGGAATTCACCCCTCCACTTT
CSAAGQGAGNSPLHF